Included here is one T cell receptor (beta chain) sequence, with context. Its antigen is currently unknown. The data stem from a study of cytomegalovirus exposure and HLA in healthy donors. Overall study: Earlier work reported some 110 million unique TCR beta sequences from 150 million to 200 million T cells.

The length of the CDR3 is 15 residues. Germline V gives CDR1 MNHEY, CDR2 SMNVEV (reference sequence). Between the trimmed V and J ends, which lost 4 bases and 7 bases, there was a span of 16 bases. Primers: 60 Vbeta forward and 13 Jbeta reverse. The assay was immunoSEQ multiplex PCR, and TCRdb's table has in-frame clones only and misses some. The data show roughly 100,000 clones, approximately 80% seen once. Findings and caveats of the study: Rarity characterized most TCR sequences, yet some public TCRs appeared in many donors. Among immune exposure information, only CMV serostatus was available.

This clonotype was sampled from a woman aged 35 to 49 in good health and CMV-seronegative. This sequence joins TRBV27 and TRBJ2-2; D possibly corresponds to TRBD1 (6 bases). Material for sequencing was PBMCs. CDR3 nucleotide sequence: TGTGCCAGCAGTTGGACCAGGGGTCGAGACGGGGAGCTGTTTTTT. Its protein is CASSWTRGRDGELFF.